These 8 T cell receptor beta chains were all obtained from the same sample, sequenced in a study of cytomegalovirus exposure and HLA in healthy donors. Use of 60 Vbeta and 13 Jbeta primers characterized the PCR. The data were produced by immunoSEQ multiplex PCR, yet TCRdb's version contains in-frame clones alone and is incomplete. The sample has under 200,000 clones; around 78% are singletons. Sequenced: PBMCs. These receptors all come from a man in his forties in good health and CMV-seronegative.

The J gene is TRBJ1-5, the V gene TRBV19; the D is unclear. CDR1 is LNHDA and CDR2 is SQIVND in the germline V gene (reference sequence). The CDR3 spans 15 residues. The V end was cut by 3 bases, the J end by 0 bases, with 9 bases between. CDR3: CASSILTDSNQPQHF. The CDR3 nucleotides read TGTGCCAGTAGTATCCTTACAGATAGCAATCAGCCCCAGCATTTT.

This clone was found a few times. The chain uses TRBV7-6 and TRBJ2-1; 7 nucleotides match TRBD2. Germline CDR1 and CDR2: SGHVS and FNYEAQ. The CDR3 consists of 16 residues. The V gene end was trimmed by 4 bases and the J gene end by 8 bases; junction bases not matched to a gene: 14. CDR3 sequence (DNA): TGTGCCAGCAGCTCCCCGGGTCTAGCGGCCAGATATGAGCAGTTCTTC. Translated: CASSSPGLAARYEQFF.

The chain uses TRBV9 and TRBJ1-2; D may be TRBD1 (6 bases). Germline V gives CDR1 SGDLS, CDR2 YYNGEE. This CDR3 contains 12 residues. The V and J ends lost 4 bases and 8 bases respectively, with 12 bases between them. For the CDR3, the DNA is TGTGCCAGCAGCCCGAGGGGGGGAGGCTACACCTTC. Translated: CASSPRGGGYTF.

V gene TRBV5-1 combines with J gene TRBJ2-3, with unresolved D. Trimming pared 0 bases from V and 2 bases from J, leaving 10 bases between. The CDR3 totals 15 residues. Germline CDR1 SGHRS, CDR2 YFSETQ. CDR3 loop: CASSLAPQNTDTQYF. The CDR3 coding sequence is TGCGCCAGCAGCTTGGCCCCACAAAACACAGATACGCAGTATTTT.

The chain couples TRBV5-4 to TRBJ2-3; D ambiguous. V lost 4 bases to trimming and J lost 2 bases, with 5 bases between them. This CDR3 is 12 amino acids long. The V gene's germline CDR1 is SGHNT and CDR2 YYREEE (reference sequence). The chain's CDR3 is CASSPSTDTQYF. In DNA form, the CDR3 reads TGTGCCAGCAGCCCCTCCACAGATACGCAGTATTTT.

About this clone itself: The junction differs from germline at one of its ends, possibly a read error. This chain connects TRBV7-9 to TRBJ1-4; 9 bases match TRBD1. The CDR3 spans 16 residues. CDR1 is SEHNR and CDR2 is FQNEAQ in the germline V gene (reference sequence). Here the CDR3 DNA reads TGTTCCAGCAGGTCGACAGGGGGAACAACTAATGAAAAACTGTTTTTT. Protein product: CSSRSTGGTTNEKLFF.

The chain is built from TRBV28 and TRBJ1-1; D gene uncertain. V was shortened by 7 bases and J by 2 bases, with 5 bases between the two germline ends. Germline loops: CDR1 MDHEN, CDR2 SYDVKM. The CDR3 spans 11 residues. CDR3 sequence: CASTLNTEAFF. The CDR3 nucleotides are TGTGCCAGCACCTTAAACACTGAAGCTTTCTTT.

The table lists this clone with a count of one. This chain joins TRBV4-1 and TRBJ1-2, with D tentatively TRBD1 (5 bases). CDR3 size: 15 residues. The germline V gene encodes CDR1 MGHRA and CDR2 YSYEKL. V was cut by 1 base and J by 1 base, with 10 bases left in between. CDR3 amino acids: CASSQGQGGNYGYTF. CDR3 nucleotides: TGCGCCAGCAGCCAAGGCCAGGGAGGTAACTATGGCTACACCTTC.